This T cell receptor (beta chain) is from a study of T-cell reconstitution after alpha-beta-depleted transplantation in children. For TCRbeta, the library was prepared with unique molecular identifiers. TCRdb independently ran MiXCR on the PCR reads; one entry per CDR3 protein. The table includes approximately 800,000 distinct CDR3 sequences, under 20% detected once. As to this clonotype: Its antigen is still unknown.

Points from the study as a whole: From newly produced T cells came most of the T-cell counts and diversity one year after transplant. Recipient T cells and thymic progenitors that survived were the source of the high TCRbeta diversity seen at day 60 in some patients. About two months after transplant, alpha-beta T cells reportedly came from several hundred expanded graft clones.

V dropped 6 bases and J dropped 2 bases, with 11 bases sitting between them. The CDR3 extends over 13 amino acids. CDR1 SGHRS and CDR2 YFSETQ come from the germline V gene. The specimen comprised PBMCs, mostly from graft donor cells, sampled 360 days after TCRalphabeta/CD19-depleted stem cell transplant. The chain combines TRBV5-1 with TRBJ2-5, with D unresolved. The TCR was taken from a male patient younger than 18 who had a stem cell transplant for acute lymphoblastic leukemia, so the T cells may come from the graft donor. CDR3 sequence (DNA): TGCGCCAGCAATGGCCAAATTCAAGAGACCCAGTACTTC. Protein sequence: CASNGQIQETQYF.